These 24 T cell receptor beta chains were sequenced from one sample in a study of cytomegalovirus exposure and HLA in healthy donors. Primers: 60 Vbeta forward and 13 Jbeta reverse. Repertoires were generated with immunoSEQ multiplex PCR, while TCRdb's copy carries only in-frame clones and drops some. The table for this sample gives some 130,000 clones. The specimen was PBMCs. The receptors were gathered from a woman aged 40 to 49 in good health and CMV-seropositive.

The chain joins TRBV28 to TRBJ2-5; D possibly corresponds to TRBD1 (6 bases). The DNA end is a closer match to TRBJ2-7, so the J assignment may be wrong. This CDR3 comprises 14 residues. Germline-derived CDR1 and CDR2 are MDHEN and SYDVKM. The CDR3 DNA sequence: TGTGCCAGCACCAAAGTTCTGGGGGCTGGCGAGCAGTACTTC. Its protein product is CASTKVLGAGEQYF.

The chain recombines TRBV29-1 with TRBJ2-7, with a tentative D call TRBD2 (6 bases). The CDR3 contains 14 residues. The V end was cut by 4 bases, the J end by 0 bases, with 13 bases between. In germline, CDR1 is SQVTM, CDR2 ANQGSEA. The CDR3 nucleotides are TGCAGCGTTGGATGGGGGGTCCTCTCCTACGAGCAGTACTTC. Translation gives CSVGWGVLSYEQYF.

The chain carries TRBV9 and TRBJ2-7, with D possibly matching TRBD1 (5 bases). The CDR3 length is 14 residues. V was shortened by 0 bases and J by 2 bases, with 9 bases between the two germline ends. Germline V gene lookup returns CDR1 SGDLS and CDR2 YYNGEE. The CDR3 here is CASSVEDRAYEQYF. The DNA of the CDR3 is TGTGCCAGCAGCGTAGAAGACAGAGCCTACGAGCAGTACTTC.

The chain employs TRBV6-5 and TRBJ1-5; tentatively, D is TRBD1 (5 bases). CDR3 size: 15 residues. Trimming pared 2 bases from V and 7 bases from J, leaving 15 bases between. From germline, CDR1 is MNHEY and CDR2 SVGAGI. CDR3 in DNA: TGTGCCAGCAGTTACAGGGCAGGGATGGCGCAGCCCCAGCATTTT. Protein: CASSYRAGMAQPQHF.

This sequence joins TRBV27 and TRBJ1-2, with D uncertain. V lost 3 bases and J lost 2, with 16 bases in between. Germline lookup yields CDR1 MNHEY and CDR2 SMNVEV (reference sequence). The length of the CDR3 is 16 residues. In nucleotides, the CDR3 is TGTGCCAGCAGTTTGGGGAAAGGGAGGTTAAACTATGGCTACACCTTC. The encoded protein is CASSLGKGRLNYGYTF.

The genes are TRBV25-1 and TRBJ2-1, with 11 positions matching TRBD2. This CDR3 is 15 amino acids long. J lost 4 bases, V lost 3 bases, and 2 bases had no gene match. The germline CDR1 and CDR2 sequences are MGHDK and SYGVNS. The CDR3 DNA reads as TGTGCCAGCAGTGATCTAGCGGGAGGTTACAATGAGCAGTTCTTC. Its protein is CASSDLAGGYNEQFF.

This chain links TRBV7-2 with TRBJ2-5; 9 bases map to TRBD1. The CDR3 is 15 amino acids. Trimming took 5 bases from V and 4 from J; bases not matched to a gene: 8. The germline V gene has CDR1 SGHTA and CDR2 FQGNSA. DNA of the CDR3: TGTGCCAGCAGCACGCAGACAGGGGGTGGAGAGACCCAGTACTTC. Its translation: CASSTQTGGGETQYF.

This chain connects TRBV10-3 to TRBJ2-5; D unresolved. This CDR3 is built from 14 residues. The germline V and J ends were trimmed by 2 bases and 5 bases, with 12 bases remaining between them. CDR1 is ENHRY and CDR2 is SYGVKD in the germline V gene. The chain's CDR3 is CAISEPEIRETQYF. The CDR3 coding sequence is TGTGCCATCAGTGAGCCGGAGATTCGGGAGACCCAGTACTTC.

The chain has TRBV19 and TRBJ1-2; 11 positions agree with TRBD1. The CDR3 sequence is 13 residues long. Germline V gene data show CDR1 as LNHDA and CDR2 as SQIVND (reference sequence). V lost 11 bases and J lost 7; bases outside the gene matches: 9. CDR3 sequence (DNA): TGTGCCTGCTCCGGGACAGGGGGATTTGGCTACACCTTC. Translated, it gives CACSGTGGFGYTF. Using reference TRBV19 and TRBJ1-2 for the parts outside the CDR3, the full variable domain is DGGITQSPKYLFRKEGQNVTLSCEQNLNHDAMYWYRQDPGQGLRLIYYSQIVNDFQKGDIAEGYSVSREKKESFPLTVTSAQKNPTAFYLCACSGTGGFGYTFGSGTRLTVV.

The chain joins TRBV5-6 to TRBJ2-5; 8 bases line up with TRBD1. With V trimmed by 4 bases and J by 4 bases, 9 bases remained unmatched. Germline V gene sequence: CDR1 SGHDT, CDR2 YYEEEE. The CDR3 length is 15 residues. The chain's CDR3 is CASSAPGQVGETQYF. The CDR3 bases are TGTGCCAGCAGCGCTCCGGGACAGGTAGGAGAGACCCAGTACTTC.

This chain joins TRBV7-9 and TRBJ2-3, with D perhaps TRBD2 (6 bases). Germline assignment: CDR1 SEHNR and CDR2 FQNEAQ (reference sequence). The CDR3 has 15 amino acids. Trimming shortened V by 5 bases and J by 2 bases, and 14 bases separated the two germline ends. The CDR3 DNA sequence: TGTGCCAGCAGCATACGACTAGGGAACACAGATACGCAGTATTTT. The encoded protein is CASSIRLGNTDTQYF.

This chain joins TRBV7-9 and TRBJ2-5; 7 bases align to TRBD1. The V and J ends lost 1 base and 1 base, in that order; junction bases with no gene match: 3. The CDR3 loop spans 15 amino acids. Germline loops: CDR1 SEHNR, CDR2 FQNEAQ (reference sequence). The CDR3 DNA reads TGTGCCAGCAGCTTAGGACAGGGCTCCCAAGAGACCCAGTACTTC. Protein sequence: CASSLGQGSQETQYF.

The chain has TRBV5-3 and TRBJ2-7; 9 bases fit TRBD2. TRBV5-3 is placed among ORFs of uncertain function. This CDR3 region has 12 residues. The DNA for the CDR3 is TGTGCTAACCCGGGACTAGCTTACGAGCAGTACTTC. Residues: CANPGLAYEQYF.

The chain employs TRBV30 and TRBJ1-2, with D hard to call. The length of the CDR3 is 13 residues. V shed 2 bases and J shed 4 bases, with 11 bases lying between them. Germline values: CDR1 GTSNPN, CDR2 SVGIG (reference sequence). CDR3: CAWSHGEGYGYTF. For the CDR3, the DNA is TGTGCCTGGAGTCACGGGGAGGGCTATGGCTACACCTTC.

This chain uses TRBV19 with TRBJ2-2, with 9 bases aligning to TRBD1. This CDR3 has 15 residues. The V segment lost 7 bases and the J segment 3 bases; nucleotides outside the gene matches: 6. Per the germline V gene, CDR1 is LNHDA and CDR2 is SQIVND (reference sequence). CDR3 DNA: TGTGCCAGTACCGTGGGGACAGGGTACACCGGGGAGCTGTTTTTT. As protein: CASTVGTGYTGELFF.

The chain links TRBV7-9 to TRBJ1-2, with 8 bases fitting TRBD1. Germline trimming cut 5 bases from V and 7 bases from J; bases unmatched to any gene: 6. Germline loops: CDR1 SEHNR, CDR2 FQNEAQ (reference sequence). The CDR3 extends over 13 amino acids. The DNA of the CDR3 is TGTGCCAGCAGCGAGGGCAGGGGGCTTGGCTACACCTTC. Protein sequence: CASSEGRGLGYTF.

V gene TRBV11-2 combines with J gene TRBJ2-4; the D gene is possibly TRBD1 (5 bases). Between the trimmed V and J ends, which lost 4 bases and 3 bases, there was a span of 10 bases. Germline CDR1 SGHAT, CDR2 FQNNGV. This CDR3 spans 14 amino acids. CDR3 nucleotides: TGTGCCAGCAGCTCGATAAGGGGCAAAAACATTCAGTACTTC. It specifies CASSSIRGKNIQYF.

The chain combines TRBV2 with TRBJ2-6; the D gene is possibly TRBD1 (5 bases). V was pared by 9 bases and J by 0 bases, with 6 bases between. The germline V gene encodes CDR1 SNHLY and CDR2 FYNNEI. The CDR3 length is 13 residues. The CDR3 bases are TGTGCCAGTGGGGCCTCTGGGGCCAACGTCCTGACTTTC. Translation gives CASGASGANVLTF.

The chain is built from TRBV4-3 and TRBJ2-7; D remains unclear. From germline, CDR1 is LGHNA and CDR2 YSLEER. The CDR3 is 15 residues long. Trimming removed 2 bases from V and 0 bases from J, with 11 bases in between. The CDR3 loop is CASSQLMESSYEQYF. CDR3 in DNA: TGCGCCAGCAGCCAATTAATGGAGAGCTCCTACGAGCAGTACTTC.

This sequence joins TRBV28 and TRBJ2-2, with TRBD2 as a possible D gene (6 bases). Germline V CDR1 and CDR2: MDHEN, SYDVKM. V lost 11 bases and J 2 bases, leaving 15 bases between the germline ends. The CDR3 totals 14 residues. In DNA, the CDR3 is TGTGCCTCCCGCCGGGAGTTTAACACCGGGGAGCTGTTTTTT. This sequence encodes CASRREFNTGELFF.

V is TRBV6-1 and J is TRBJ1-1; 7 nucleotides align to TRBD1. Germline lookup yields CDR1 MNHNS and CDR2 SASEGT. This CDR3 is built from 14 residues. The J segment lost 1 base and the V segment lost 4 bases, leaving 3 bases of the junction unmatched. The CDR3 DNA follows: TGTGCCAGCAGTGTTCACAGGGGGAACACTGAAGCTTTCTTT. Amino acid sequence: CASSVHRGNTEAFF.

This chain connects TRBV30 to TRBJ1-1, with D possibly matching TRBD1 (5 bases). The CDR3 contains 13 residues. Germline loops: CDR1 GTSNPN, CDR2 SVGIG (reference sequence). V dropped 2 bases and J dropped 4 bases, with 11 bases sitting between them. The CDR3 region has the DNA TGTGCCTGGAGTAGCTCAGGGTTCACTGAAGCTTTCTTT. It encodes CAWSSSGFTEAFF.

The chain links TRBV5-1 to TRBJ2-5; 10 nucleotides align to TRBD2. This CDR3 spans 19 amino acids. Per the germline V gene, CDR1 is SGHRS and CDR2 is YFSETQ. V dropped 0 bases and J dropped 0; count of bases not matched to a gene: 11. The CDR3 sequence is CASSLVGLAGVMNQETQYF. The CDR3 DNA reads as TGCGCCAGCAGCTTGGTTGGGCTAGCGGGAGTCATGAACCAAGAGACCCAGTACTTC.

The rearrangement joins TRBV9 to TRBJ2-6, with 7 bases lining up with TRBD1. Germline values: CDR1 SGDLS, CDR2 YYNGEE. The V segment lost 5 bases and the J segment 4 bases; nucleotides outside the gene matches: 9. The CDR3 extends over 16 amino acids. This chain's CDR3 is CASRDRDLGGANVLTF. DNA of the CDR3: TGTGCCAGCAGAGACAGGGATTTGGGAGGGGCCAACGTCCTGACTTTC.